This record looks at one T cell receptor (beta chain) sequence and its context. Germline CDR1 is MGHDK and CDR2 is SYGVNS. CDR3 length equals 18 residues. V was pared by 0 bases and J by 1 base, with 13 bases between. The data stem from a study of CD8 T cells in Susac syndrome. Random hexamers primed reverse transcription of roughly 0.5 to 1 ug RNA. The TCR beta CDR3 was amplified by immunoSEQ multiplex PCR across 54 Vbeta, 13 Jbeta. TCRdb reprocessed the immunoSEQ multiplex PCR reads via MiXCR and lists one record per CDR3 protein. The sample consists of some 120,000 distinct CDR3 sequences, roughly 94% of them appearing once. Sequencing of TCR beta drew on CD8+ and CD4+ T cells from blood.

The source material was CD4+ T cells from PBMCs. The rearrangement uses TRBV25-1 and TRBJ2-6; D may be TRBD2 (7 bases). The receptor comes from a human donor with multiple sclerosis. The CDR3 loop is CASSEYGGGGSGANVLTF. The CDR3 coding sequence is TGTGCCAGCAGTGAATATGGGGGCGGGGGATCTGGGGCCAACGTCCTGACTTTC.